Following are 32 T cell receptor beta chains from one sample sequenced in a study of shared clonotypes between healthy human individuals (dated by TCRdb to the early 2020s). To prepare the library, the immunoSEQ multiplex PCR assay was applied. In its TCRdb copy, this immuneACCESS table keeps in-frame sequences only and misses some clones. Where compared with another copy, unresolved V genes explain less than half of these, and the others have no known cause. The table for this sample lists 1.5 million to 2.5 million clones; about 95% of them were counted only once. The biggest ten clones account for around 1.2% of the sample. CD8 naive samples were obtained by positive selection for CCR7 among CD45RO-negative cells, yielding a CD45RA+CCR7+ population from which TemRA cells were excluded. Sample: naive CD8+ T cells sorted from blood. The sample's cell subset or site label, in plain terms: CD45RA+CCR7+. These receptors originate from a man aged 18 to 30 in good health.

The chain couples TRBV5-4 to TRBJ1-2; 9 bases match TRBD1. J gave up 4 bases and V 4 bases, and 8 bases lay outside the gene matches. Germline assignment: CDR1 SGHNT and CDR2 YYREEE (reference sequence). The CDR3 totals 15 residues. The CDR3 sequence: CASSPWTGDSYGYTF. The CDR3 DNA reads TGTGCCAGCAGCCCTTGGACAGGGGATAGCTATGGCTACACCTTC.

This clone has a single count. The chain is built from TRBV19 and TRBJ2-7; the D call may be TRBD1 or TRBD2 (5 bases each). CDR1 LNHDA and CDR2 SQIVND come from the germline V gene (reference sequence). The CDR3 is 14 amino acids. V was cut by 4 bases and J by 5 bases, with 15 bases left in between. The CDR3 is CASSNPVGRDEQYF. The CDR3 DNA sequence: TGTGCCAGTAGTAACCCGGTGGGGCGGGACGAGCAGTACTTC.

The chain uses TRBV6-6 and TRBJ2-1; 12 bases map to TRBD2. After removal of 2 bases from V and 7 bases from J, the junction contained 6 bases not matched to a gene. The CDR3 has 16 residues. Germline CDR1 and CDR2: MNHNY and SVGAGI (reference sequence). DNA for the CDR3: TGTGCCAGCAGTTACACAACTAGCGGGGGGTTGAATGAGCAGTTCTTC. It translates to CASSYTTSGGLNEQFF.

This clone is a singleton in its sample. The chain links TRBV19 to TRBJ2-2; 8 nucleotides line up with TRBD1. V lost 2 bases to trimming and J lost 7 bases; unmatched junction nucleotides: 6. This CDR3 region has 15 residues. Germline V gene sequence: CDR1 LNHDA, CDR2 SQIVND (reference sequence). CDR3 amino acids: CASSISAGGSGELFF. For the CDR3, the DNA is TGTGCCAGTAGTATATCCGCAGGGGGCAGCGGGGAGCTGTTTTTT.

This chain connects TRBV7-2 to TRBJ2-7; D may correspond to TRBD1 or TRBD2 (5 bases each). Trimming removed 3 bases from V and 3 bases from J, with 9 bases in between. Germline-derived CDR1 and CDR2 are SGHTA and FQGNSA. The CDR3 runs 13 residues. The CDR3 DNA is TGTGCCAGCAGCTTGGGACCCGACTACGAGCAGTACTTC. This translates into CASSLGPDYEQYF.

As for this clone: Additional DNA sequences in this sample encode the identical CDR3. This sequence joins TRBV19 and TRBJ2-7; tentatively, D is TRBD1 or TRBD2 (5 bases each). CDR1 LNHDA and CDR2 SQIVND come from the germline V gene (reference sequence). V was cut by 5 bases and J by 7 bases, with 9 bases left in between. The CDR3 is 11 residues long. CDR3: CASSLGDEQYF. CDR3 nucleotide sequence: TGTGCCAGTAGTCTGGGGGATGAGCAGTACTTC.

CDR3 nucleotides: TGTGCCAGTAGTATATCTGGCAGGTTGAGCTCTGGGGCCAACGTCCTGACTTTC. It translates to CASSISGRLSSGANVLTF. The chain couples TRBV19 to TRBJ2-6; D remains unclear. Germline CDR1 LNHDA, CDR2 SQIVND (reference sequence). V was cut by 2 bases and J by 0 bases, with 14 bases left in between. This CDR3 is 18 amino acids long.

V usage is TRBV28 and J usage is TRBJ1-4; no firm D call. CDR1 and CDR2 (germline): MDHEN, SYDVKM. The CDR3 is made up of 14 amino acids. V lost 5 bases to trimming and J lost 7 bases, with 14 bases between them. The CDR3 nucleotides are TGTGCCAGCAGTCAAAGACTCACAGCTGAAAAACTGTTTTTT. Protein product: CASSQRLTAEKLFF.

The chain joins TRBV2 to TRBJ2-2, with 9 bases that match TRBD2. V was pared by 1 base and J by 10 bases, with 7 bases of the junction left unmatched. CDR3 length equals 15 residues. Germline V gene lookup returns CDR1 SNHLY and CDR2 FYNNEI. The CDR3 region has the DNA TGTGCCAGCAGTGAAGAGCTAGCGGGGTACGAGGAGCTGTTTTTT. Residues: CASSEELAGYEELFF.

The chain uses TRBV4-3 and TRBJ1-4; D possibly corresponds to TRBD1 (5 bases). The CDR3 runs to 15 residues. V was clipped by 1 base and J by 7 bases, with 13 bases between them. Germline lookup yields CDR1 LGHNA and CDR2 YSLEER. The CDR3 region is CASSQGGGYTEKLFF. DNA for the CDR3: TGCGCCAGCAGCCAAGGGGGCGGTTATACTGAAAAACTGTTTTTT.

The chain couples TRBV6-6 to TRBJ2-2; D is uncertain. Germline lookup yields CDR1 MNHNY and CDR2 SVGAGI (reference sequence). V lost 4 bases to trimming and J lost 1 base, with 7 bases between them. The CDR3 is 14 amino acids. The CDR3 DNA is TGTGCCAGCAGTTTCGACGGGAACACCGGGGAGCTGTTTTTT. Its translation is CASSFDGNTGELFF.

The V and J genes are TRBV9 and TRBJ2-7; D is perhaps TRBD2 (5 bases). Trimming left V 0 bases short and J 1 base short, with 17 bases between. The CDR3 length is 17 residues. CDR1 and CDR2 from the germline V gene are SGDLS and YYNGEE. CDR3 region: CASSVDFPSGLSYEQYF. The CDR3 DNA reads TGTGCCAGCAGCGTAGATTTCCCCAGCGGCCTATCCTACGAGCAGTACTTC. The entire variable domain, with the rest obtained from reference TRBV9 and TRBJ2-7, is as follows: DSGVTQTPKHLITATGQRVTLRCSPRSGDLSVYWYQQSLDQGLQFLIQYYNGEERAKGNILERFSAQQFPDLHSELNLSSLELGDSALYFCASSVDFPSGLSYEQYFGPGTRLTVT.

V and J are TRBV13 and TRBJ1-4, with 8 bases aligning to TRBD1. The germline gives CDR1 PRHDT, CDR2 FYEKMQ (reference sequence). The CDR3 is 18 residues long. Trimming cost V 2 bases and J 0 bases; bases outside gene matches: 8. CDR3: CASSLWGQDGATNEKLFF. CDR3 coding DNA: TGTGCCAGCAGCTTATGGGGACAGGATGGGGCAACTAATGAAAAACTGTTTTTT.

This clone has a single count. The gene calls are TRBV6-1 and TRBJ1-1; D perhaps matches TRBD1 (6 bases). The V gene lost 1 base and the J gene lost 0 bases, with 12 bases spanning the gap. This CDR3 region has 16 residues. Germline CDR1 MNHNS, CDR2 SASEGT. The CDR3: CASSEVRGGMNTEAFF. The CDR3, as DNA: TGTGCCAGCAGTGAAGTCAGGGGAGGCATGAACACTGAAGCTTTCTTT.

This chain links TRBV6-5 with TRBJ1-1; a possible D gene is TRBD1 (5 bases). The germline V and J ends were trimmed by 2 bases and 7 bases, with 11 bases remaining between them. The CDR3 has 13 residues. The germline V gene encodes CDR1 MNHEY and CDR2 SVGAGI. Here the CDR3 DNA reads TGTGCCAGCAGTTACCCTTATACAGGTGAAGCTTTCTTT. Translated, it gives CASSYPYTGEAFF.

The chain recombines TRBV27 with TRBJ2-3, with TRBD2 matching over 7 bases. V shed 2 bases, J shed 5 bases, and the junction held 7 bases outside the gene matches. This CDR3 comprises 15 residues. Germline-derived CDR1 and CDR2 are MNHEY and SMNVEV (reference sequence). Here the CDR3 reads CASSLGGGPGDTQYF. The CDR3 nucleotides read TGTGCCAGCAGTTTAGGGGGAGGGCCTGGAGATACGCAGTATTTT.

This chain links TRBV4-3 with TRBJ2-3, with 7 nucleotides matching TRBD1. Germline V lookup: CDR1 LGHNA, CDR2 YSLEER. This CDR3 region has 16 residues. V lost 0 bases to trimming and J lost 0 bases; unmatched junction nucleotides: 3. The CDR3 here is CASSQDSQGSTDTQYF. The CDR3 nucleotides are TGCGCCAGCAGCCAAGATTCACAGGGGAGCACAGATACGCAGTATTTT.

The rearrangement joins TRBV2 to TRBJ1-1; 11 nucleotides agree with TRBD1. From germline, CDR1 is SNHLY and CDR2 FYNNEI. The ends lost 3 bases at V and 0 bases at J; junction bases unmatched: 6. This CDR3 contains 17 residues. The CDR3 loop is CASSDGQGAGVNTEAFF. The CDR3 DNA reads as TGTGCCAGCAGTGACGGACAGGGGGCGGGGGTGAACACTGAAGCTTTCTTT.

The rearrangement joins TRBV30 to TRBJ1-2; a possible D gene is TRBD1 (6 bases). The germline gives CDR1 GTSNPN, CDR2 SVGIG (reference sequence). Trimming took 2 bases from V and 8 from J, leaving 12 bases between them. The CDR3 runs to 12 residues. CDR3: CAWSSGQSGYTF. CDR3 nucleotide sequence: TGTGCCTGGAGTTCTGGACAGAGCGGCTACACCTTC.

V gene TRBV12-5 combines with J gene TRBJ2-2; D not resolved. CDR3 length equals 14 residues. Germline V gene data show CDR1 as LGHNT and CDR2 as FRNRAP. Trimming removed 6 bases at V and 4 bases at J, with 12 bases between. The CDR3 sequence is CASGYAVSTGELFF. The CDR3 nucleotides are TGTGCTAGTGGCTACGCGGTGAGCACCGGGGAGCTGTTTTTT.

This clone was seen once. This chain joins TRBV15 and TRBJ2-6; 11 bases agree with TRBD1. Germline loops: CDR1 LNHNV, CDR2 YYDKDF (reference sequence). This CDR3 region has 18 residues. Trimming at V came to 3 bases and at J to 2 bases, leaving 6 bases not matched to a gene. In DNA form, the CDR3 reads TGTGCCACCAGCAGGACACCGGGACAGGGGGCTGGGGCCAACGTCCTGACTTTC. Residues: CATSRTPGQGAGANVLTF.

The chain uses TRBV4-3 and TRBJ2-5; the D is unclear. Germline assignment: CDR1 LGHNA and CDR2 YSLEER. CDR3 length: 15 residues. The V end was cut by 2 bases, the J end by 0 bases, with 10 bases between. The CDR3 DNA sequence: TGCGCCAGCAGCCAAAAATGGTACTACCAAGAGACCCAGTACTTC. It specifies CASSQKWYYQETQYF.

This chain connects TRBV30 to TRBJ2-1; 12 nucleotides line up with TRBD2. This CDR3 has 13 amino acids. V gave up 8 bases and J gave up 5 bases; unmatched junction bases: 4. In germline, CDR1 is GTSNPN, CDR2 SVGIG (reference sequence). The CDR3 loop is CARLAGGNNEQFF. In DNA form, the CDR3 reads TGTGCCCGTCTAGCGGGAGGGAACAATGAGCAGTTCTTC.

CDR3 in amino acids: CASNPLAGHQETQYF. CDR3 in DNA: TGTGCCAGCAACCCACTAGCGGGCCACCAAGAGACCCAGTACTTC. The chain carries TRBV6-5 and TRBJ2-5; 9 bases fit TRBD2. V lost 7 bases and J lost 0; bases outside the gene matches: 6. The CDR3 has 15 amino acids. Looked up from germline, CDR1 is MNHEY and CDR2 is SVGAGI.

This rearrangement joins TRBV25-1 to TRBJ2-7, with TRBD2 matching over 7 bases. V lost 6 bases and J lost 3; bases outside the gene matches: 8. The CDR3 length is 14 residues. Germline loops: CDR1 MGHDK, CDR2 SYGVNS. The CDR3: CASSVASGNYEQYF. In DNA, the CDR3 is TGTGCCAGCAGCGTAGCTAGCGGAAACTACGAGCAGTACTTC.

This rearrangement joins TRBV30 to TRBJ1-2, with TRBD1 matching over 12 bases. The trim removed 2 bases at V and 8 bases at J, leaving 12 bases unmatched. The CDR3 runs to 16 residues. CDR1 is GTSNPN and CDR2 is SVGIG in the germline V gene (reference sequence). The CDR3 nucleotides are TGTGCCTGGAGTCTTATCCTGGGACAGGGGGCGGAAGGCTACACCTTC. Translating it yields CAWSLILGQGAEGYTF.

The J gene is TRBJ2-5, the V gene TRBV7-2; D is ambiguous. Germline V lookup: CDR1 SGHTA, CDR2 FQGNSA. The CDR3 extends over 15 amino acids. Trimming took 1 base from V and 4 from J, leaving 13 bases between them. This chain's CDR3 is CASSLGWAPGETQYF. Here the CDR3 DNA reads TGTGCCAGCAGCTTAGGATGGGCCCCGGGAGAGACCCAGTACTTC.

The chain recombines TRBV2 with TRBJ2-5, with 12 bases identical to TRBD2. CDR1 is SNHLY, CDR2 FYNNEI, per germline. The CDR3 length is 16 residues. V lost 9 bases and J lost 5; bases outside the gene matches: 13. CDR3 coding DNA: TGTGCCAGACAGACAACTAGCGGGAGGCTCGAGGAGACCCAGTACTTC. Translated, it gives CARQTTSGRLEETQYF.

The V call is TRBV6-5, the J call TRBJ1-2; a weak D match, TRBD1 (5 bases). Trimming cost V 6 bases and J 8 bases, with 13 bases left between them. The germline V gene encodes CDR1 MNHEY and CDR2 SVGAGI. CDR3 length: 12 amino acids. CDR3 protein: CASRDMTEGYTF. CDR3 nucleotide sequence: TGTGCCAGCAGGGACATGACAGAAGGCTACACCTTC.

This clone has more than one count but fewer than ten. The genes are TRBV27 and TRBJ2-5; 7 nucleotides match TRBD2. From germline, CDR1 is MNHEY and CDR2 SMNVEV (reference sequence). J lost 1 base, V lost 6 bases, and 8 bases had no gene match. The CDR3 has 15 residues. The CDR3 nucleotides read TGTGCCAGCAGGCCCCAGACTAGCAGCCAAGAGACCCAGTACTTC. Protein product: CASRPQTSSQETQYF.

This chain links TRBV12-5 with TRBJ2-1; the D gene is possibly TRBD1 (6 bases). There are 13 residues in the CDR3. Germline V gives CDR1 LGHNT, CDR2 FRNRAP. Trimming took 6 bases from V and 0 from J, leaving 6 bases between them. In nucleotides, the CDR3 is TGTGCTAGTGGGGACAGCTCCTACAATGAGCAGTTCTTC. As protein: CASGDSSYNEQFF.

The chain combines TRBV4-1 with TRBJ2-7; 8 nucleotides align to TRBD2. CDR3 length: 16 amino acids. Germline values: CDR1 MGHRA, CDR2 YSYEKL. After removal of 0 bases from V and 3 bases from J, the junction contained 7 bases not matched to a gene. The CDR3 DNA reads as TGCGCCAGCAGCCAAGAACCTCGCGGGGGGAGCTACGAGCAGTACTTC. Residues: CASSQEPRGGSYEQYF.